This T cell receptor beta chain was observed in a study of cytomegalovirus exposure and HLA in healthy donors. Study-wide results and limits: The productive fraction for most TCR beta V segments was about 87% or about 30% in an earlier analysis. A later analysis associated 16,951 TCR beta sequences with HLA alleles at a 0.05 false discovery rate. Later analysis suggested most CMV-associated TCR beta chains were HLA-restricted.

Vbeta (60) and Jbeta (13) primers were used in the PCR. Data came from immunoSEQ multiplex PCR; TCRdb stores just in-frame clones and leaves some out. The sample includes more than 85,000 clones, roughly three quarters of them seen just once. Germline V gene sequence: CDR1 SGHNT, CDR2 YENEEA. Trimming took off 5 bases at V and 5 bases at J, with 16 bases between the two ends. The CDR3 has 15 amino acids. A remark on this clone: Its antigen remains unknown.

The origin of this receptor is a man aged 25 to 40 in good health and CMV-seronegative. The specimen was PBMCs. This rearrangement joins TRBV11-3 to TRBJ2-1, with D tentatively TRBD1 (6 bases). For the CDR3, the DNA is TGTGCCAGCAGCACAAAAATGGACAGTAACAATGAGCAGTTCTTC. Its translation is CASSTKMDSNNEQFF. The whole variable domain, filled in from reference TRBV11-3 and TRBJ2-1, reads EAGVVQSPRYKIIEKKQPVAFWCNPISGHNTLYWYLQNLGQGPELLIRYENEEAVDDSQLPKDRFSAERLKGVDSTLKIQPAELGDSAVYLCASSTKMDSNNEQFFGPGTRLTVL.